Detailed here is one T cell receptor (beta chain). Its antigen is as yet unknown. This may be a read error, as it is one base from a much larger clone. This sample stems from a study of tumor-infiltrating lymphocytes in primary liver carcinoma. Study background: Maximum tumor diameters ranged from about 4.2 to 11 cm, stage T1-T3 N0M0. Study-level points and caveats: Top-250-clone fractions were significantly higher in tumors than in blood (p = 0.039). Tumor-adjacent and tumor-blood pairs showed less overlap than tumor region pairs.

The source material, roughly 18-31 mg of unsorted bulk tissue, was used to co-extract RNA and DNA. Surgical resection served as treatment for the primary liver carcinoma of these patients. Constant-region priming of 500 to 550 ng total RNA yielded TCR beta cDNA. It was through three nested multiplex PCR rounds of slightly modified ARM-PCR that TCR beta libraries arose. A C-beta reverse primer and TRBV1-TRBV30 forward primers served in each of the first two PCR rounds, at roughly 10 cycles apiece. From the multiplex PCR reads, TCRdb called clonotypes with MiXCR, one entry per CDR3 protein. The repertoire holds around 80,000 distinct CDR3 sequences, around 66% seen once, with about 25% in the top ten. Trimming cost V 1 base and J 10 bases, with 9 bases left between them. CDR3 length: 11 amino acids. Per the germline V gene, CDR1 is SGHRS and CDR2 is YFSETQ.

The TCR sequence derives from a man aged 35-49 years with primary liver carcinoma and hepatitis B virus infection. Sequencing was carried out using tumor-adjacent normal liver tissue. The chain joins TRBV5-1 to TRBJ2-7; D remains ambiguous. CDR3 sequence: CASSLLGDQYF. The DNA for the CDR3 is TGCGCCAGCAGCTTGTTAGGCGACCAGTACTTC.